This T cell receptor beta chain was sequenced in a study of blood T cell repertoires in COVID-19 (TCRdb year 2020). Regarding the study in general: The collaborator samples originated in the United States, Italy and Spain and spanned the acute and convalescent phases of COVID-19. The prospective study material was composed of cDNA or gDNA derived from T cells, B-cell-depleted T cells, or PBMCs. Subjects who had been exposed to COVID-19, were actively infected with it, or had recovered from it provided the deeply sampled blood TCRbeta repertoires that made up the dataset. The repertoires were released in a freely available public database meant as a resource for research on the immune response to SARS-CoV-2. The samples were drawn from two sources: the first 160 participants of the ongoing ImmuneRACE study, and 950 to 1,500 subjects contributed by 6 global collaborators. The sample metadata nearly always contained a de-identified subject ID, COVID-19 status, age in years and sex. HLA class I and class II types, where available, came from metadata supplied by the sample provider rather than from assay-based typing.

The paper as a whole reports these results and caveats: How much clinical and demographic metadata was included differed by source and by participant, and the metadata was provided uncurated.

Participants in the prospective study were aged roughly 18 to 95 years, lived in 20 to 30 United States geographic areas, and enrolled through a virtual design. To assign participants to cohorts, the prospective study relied on clinical history that participants themselves reported in a screening survey and a study questionnaire. ImmuneRACE Cohort 3 recovered participants were defined by two consecutive negative NP/OP PCR tests, healthcare professional clearance, or symptom resolution. In the prospective study, mobile phlebotomists collected whole blood, serum and a nasopharyngeal or oropharyngeal swab from each participant. Participants in the prospective study had the option to provide additional blood draws and questionnaires over an approximately 2-month period. Prospective study blood samples were shipped either frozen or at room temperature before DNA extraction. Comment on this clone: No cognate antigen has been identified for it. Per-nucleotide qualities are absent, and no much larger clonotype sits a single base away.

TCRbeta CDR3 regions were amplified from genomic DNA using the immunoSEQ Assay, a bias-controlled multiplex PCR. Per the authors' processing: The number of nucleated cells in each sample was estimated by amplification of reference gene primers within the assay. To quantify the absolute abundance of each unique TCRbeta CDR3 rearrangement, sequence reads were collapsed and filtered. For each sample, productive Simpson clonality was calculated as the square root of Simpson's diversity index over productive rearrangements. The table was pulled from immuneACCESS by TCRdb, which kept in-frame rearrangements only. Such tables lose some clones; where checked, under half of the loss comes from unresolved V genes, and the rest has no known cause. That table furnishes V, J and clone size, whereas the DNA furnished D and trimming. This sample is represented by over 300,000 clones; 89% of them were singletons. Roughly a tenth of the sample is held by the ten biggest clonotypes.

Its CDR3 holds 15 amino acids, cysteine through phenylalanine. Only CDR3 DNA remains: 45 bases, in frame from the first base. Relative to germline, V is 2 bases shorter and J is 2 bases shorter, with 13 bases between their ends. The germline V gene encodes CDR1 SEHNR and CDR2 FQNEAQ (reference sequence). The chain is encoded by TRBV7-9 joined to TRBJ2-7; no D segment can be confidently identified. The receptor's source is a woman in her 40s who had recovered from COVID-19. What was sequenced was PBMCs or T cells enriched from blood (not recorded which). The nucleotide sequence reads as follows: TGTGCCAGCAGCTTATTACTCTCTAGTACCTACGAGCAGTACTTC. Its coded protein is CASSLLLSSTYEQYF.